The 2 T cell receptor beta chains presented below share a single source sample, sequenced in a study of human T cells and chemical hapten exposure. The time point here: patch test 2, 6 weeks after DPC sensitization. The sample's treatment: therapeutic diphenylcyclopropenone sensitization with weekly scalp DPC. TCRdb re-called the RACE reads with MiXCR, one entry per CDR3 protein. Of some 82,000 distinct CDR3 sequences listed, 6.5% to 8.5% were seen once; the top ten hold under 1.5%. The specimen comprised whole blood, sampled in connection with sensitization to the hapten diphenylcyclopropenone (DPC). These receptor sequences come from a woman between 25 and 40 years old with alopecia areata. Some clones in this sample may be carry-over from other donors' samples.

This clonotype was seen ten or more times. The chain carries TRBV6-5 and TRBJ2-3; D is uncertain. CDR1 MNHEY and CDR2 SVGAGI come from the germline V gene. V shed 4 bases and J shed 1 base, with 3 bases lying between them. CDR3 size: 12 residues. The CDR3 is CASSFGTDTQYF. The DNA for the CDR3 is TGTGCCAGCAGTTTCGGCACAGATACGCAGTATTTT.

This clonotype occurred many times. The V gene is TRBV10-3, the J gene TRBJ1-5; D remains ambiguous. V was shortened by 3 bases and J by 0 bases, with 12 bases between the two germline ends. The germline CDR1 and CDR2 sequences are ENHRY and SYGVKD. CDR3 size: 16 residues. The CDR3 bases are TGTGCCATCAGTGACGGAGAGACGGATAGCAATCAGCCCCAGCATTTT. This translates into CAISDGETDSNQPQHF.